Listed here is a single T cell receptor beta chain. PCR was performed a second time for roughly 6 to 12 cycles using a sample-barcoded 5' primer and a J-beta primer mix. TCRdb called the 5' RACE reads again in MiXCR, with one record for every CDR3 protein. The table includes 1.8 million or so distinct CDR3 sequences, roughly two fifths detected once. The data originate from a study of blood T cells in healthy people across ages. Germline V gene sequence: CDR1 SGHTA, CDR2 FQGNSA. The CDR3 consists of 16 residues. V lost 2 bases and J lost 5, with 16 bases in between. Material for sequencing was blood. The clonotype comes from a human donor in good health. J is TRBJ2-1 and V is TRBV7-2, with no clear D. The CDR3 protein is CASSLQSRLQNNEQFF. For the CDR3, the DNA is TGTGCCAGCAGCTTACAGTCCCGCCTTCAAAACAATGAGCAGTTCTTC. Variable domain in full (rest from reference TRBV7-2 and TRBJ2-1): GAGVSQSPSNKVTEKGKDVELRCDPISGHTALYWYRQSLGQGLEFLIYFQGNSAPDKSGLPSDRFSAERTGGSVSTLTIQRTQQEDSAVYLCASSLQSRLQNNEQFFGPGTRLTVL.